This T cell receptor beta chain is drawn from a study of blood T cell repertoires in COVID-19. Whole-study context: Samples came from the United States, Italy and Spain, spanning acute and convalescent COVID-19.

The protocol was immunoSEQ multiplex PCR, while the TCRdb copy is restricted to in-frame clones and leaves out a portion. This sample carries some 270,000 clones, 80% to 90% of them seen once, and the ten largest clones take roughly 4%. This clone has just a few counts. Assignments of participants to cohorts depended upon their own reported clinical history. Sequencing used PBMCs or T cells enriched from blood (not recorded which). This clonotype was sampled from a woman aged 30 to 39 who had recovered from COVID-19.

The DNA for the CDR3 is TGTGCCAGCCGTCCGGCGGGGGGCGAGCAGTTCTTC. Its protein is CASRPAGGEQFF. The chain recombines TRBV6-5 with TRBJ2-1; 8 bases align to TRBD2. V was clipped by 8 bases and J by 10 bases; unmatched bases: 7. The CDR3 sequence is 12 residues long. The V gene's germline CDR1 is MNHEY and CDR2 SVGAGI.